These 15 T cell receptor beta chains originate from one sample sequenced in a study of STAT5B mutations in CD4+ large granular lymphocyte leukemia. TCRdb keeps only in-frame clones here, not all; method: immunoSEQ multiplex PCR. Of some 4,500 clones in the sample, around 80% were seen once. Sample: PBMCs. The receptors here all came from a man aged 70 or older with CD4+ T-cell large granular lymphocyte leukemia.

The CDR3 DNA reads TGTGCCAGCAGCTCCGAGGCTGTGAACACTGAAGCTTTCTTT. Its translation: CASSSEAVNTEAFF. This chain uses TRBV5-5 with TRBJ1-1; D remains ambiguous. Germline V gene data show CDR1 as SGHKS and CDR2 as YYEKEE (reference sequence). CDR3 length: 14 residues. V gave up 3 bases and J gave up 0 bases, with 9 bases separating them.

The chain employs TRBV18 and TRBJ2-1, with 9 bases identical to TRBD2. The CDR3 is 16 amino acids. V trimming: 0 bases; J trimming: 5 bases; junction bases outside the gene matches: 5. Germline CDR1 is KGHSH and CDR2 is LQKENI. For the CDR3, the DNA is TGTGCCAGCTCACCACCAAGCGGGAGGTTCAACAATGAGCAGTTCTTC. Amino acids: CASSPPSGRFNNEQFF.

The table lists this clone with a few counts. V is TRBV6-1 and J is TRBJ2-7; TRBD2 agrees at 12 bases. CDR1 MNHNS and CDR2 SASEGT come from the germline V gene. After removal of 6 bases from V and 4 bases from J, the junction contained 1 base not matched to a gene. The CDR3 is 13 amino acids. This CDR3 reads CASRTSGSYEQYF. The CDR3 nucleotides are TGTGCCAGCAGGACTAGCGGGAGTTACGAGCAGTACTTC.

The genes are TRBV5-1 and TRBJ2-4, with TRBD1 matching 8 bases. There are 19 residues in the CDR3. Germline V lookup: CDR1 SGHRS, CDR2 YFSETQ. Trimming cost V 7 bases and J 0 bases; bases outside gene matches: 18. The CDR3 coding sequence is TGCGCCAGCGCGGGGACAGGCCGACGAAAGGATTTAGCCAAAAACATTCAGTACTTC. Translated, it gives CASAGTGRRKDLAKNIQYF.

This clone came up once. V gene TRBV11-1 combines with J gene TRBJ2-5; TRBD2 matches 8 bases. J gave up 5 bases and V 4 bases, and 15 bases lay outside the gene matches. The CDR3 totals 17 residues. The germline CDR1 and CDR2 sequences are SGHAT and FQDESV (reference sequence). The CDR3 DNA sequence: TGTGCCAGCAGCTATTCGGGACTAGGGGCGGGGGGTGAGACCCAGTACTTC. Protein product: CASSYSGLGAGGETQYF.

The chain employs TRBV4-2 and TRBJ2-5; perhaps TRBD2 as D (6 bases). The CDR3 loop spans 15 amino acids. Deletions cut 4 bases from V and 5 bases from J, with 17 bases between. In germline, CDR1 is LGHNA, CDR2 YNFKEQ. CDR3 nucleotides: TGTGCCAGCAGCCGCCTGACGGGAGATGTGGAGACCCAGTACTTC. Protein: CASSRLTGDVETQYF.

This sequence joins TRBV7-9 and TRBJ1-1; no clear D. V was clipped by 4 bases and J by 2 bases, with 11 bases between them. Germline-derived CDR1 and CDR2 are SEHNR and FQNEAQ (reference sequence). The CDR3 is 14 residues long. Written as DNA, the CDR3 is TGTGCCAGCAGCTCAACGGGCCTCAACACTGAAGCTTTCTTT. Translation: CASSSTGLNTEAFF.

The chain has TRBV4-1 and TRBJ2-3, with D maybe TRBD2 (5 bases). Per germline, CDR1 MGHRA and CDR2 YSYEKL. The germline V and J ends were trimmed by 0 bases and 3 bases, with 16 bases remaining between them. CDR3 length: 17 residues. The CDR3 spells CASSQDMGGLRTDTQYF. The CDR3 coding sequence is TGCGCCAGCAGCCAAGATATGGGCGGGTTGAGGACAGATACGCAGTATTTT.

J is TRBJ2-1 and V is TRBV6-1; D is undetermined. Trimming shortened V by 5 bases and J by 4 bases, and 9 bases separated the two germline ends. Germline CDR1 reads MNHNS; CDR2 reads SASEGT. There are 13 residues in the CDR3. The CDR3 DNA is TGTGCCAGCAGTATCCAGCCATACAATGAGCAGTTCTTC. Protein: CASSIQPYNEQFF.

The chain is built from TRBV6-1 and TRBJ2-5; 7 bases match TRBD1. Per germline, CDR1 MNHNS and CDR2 SASEGT. The CDR3 contains 12 residues. J gave up 5 bases and V 7 bases, and 4 bases lay outside the gene matches. In DNA, the CDR3 is TGTGCCAGCAAGGGGGCGCGGGAGACCCAGTACTTC. Its protein is CASKGARETQYF.

The chain uses TRBV7-2 and TRBJ2-1; 12 nucleotides match TRBD2. Germline V gene lookup returns CDR1 SGHTA and CDR2 FQGNSA. Trimming cost V 5 bases and J 8 bases; bases outside gene matches: 4. This CDR3 is built from 14 residues. The CDR3 region is CASSPGLAGYEQFF. The DNA of the CDR3 is TGTGCCAGCAGCCCGGGACTAGCGGGCTATGAGCAGTTCTTC. Looking up the rest from reference TRBV7-2 and TRBJ2-1 gives the full variable domain: GAGVSQSPSNKVTEKGKDVELRCDPISGHTALYWYRQSLGQGLEFLIYFQGNSAPDKSGLPSDRFSAERTGGSVSTLTIQRTQQEDSAVYLCASSPGLAGYEQFFGPGTRLTVL.

The chain uses TRBV11-3 and TRBJ2-1; 9 nucleotides line up with TRBD2. The CDR3 is 16 amino acids. Unmatched junction bases numbered 9, after V lost 4 bases and J lost 5 bases. The germline CDR1 and CDR2 sequences are SGHNT and YENEEA. In DNA form, the CDR3 reads TGTGCCAGCAGCTCCGAGCGGGGGGCTTTCGACAATGAGCAGTTCTTC. This translates into CASSSERGAFDNEQFF.

V is TRBV28 and J is TRBJ1-2; D is possibly TRBD1 (6 bases). V shed 1 base and J shed 6 bases, with 15 bases lying between them. The CDR3 has 15 residues. Germline V gene lookup returns CDR1 MDHEN and CDR2 SYDVKM. As DNA, the CDR3 is TGTGCCAGCAGTTTATTGGAGGGGGGCTCGGATGGCTACACCTTC. Its protein product is CASSLLEGGSDGYTF.

This chain uses TRBV25-1 with TRBJ2-1; D unclear. CDR1 is MGHDK and CDR2 is SYGVNS in the germline V gene. The CDR3 totals 13 residues. V was shortened by 3 bases and J by 7 bases, with 10 bases between the two germline ends. CDR3 region: CASSDPGRNEQFF. The CDR3 coding sequence is TGTGCCAGCAGTGACCCTGGCCGAAATGAGCAGTTCTTC.

This chain joins TRBV29-1 and TRBJ2-3, with D perhaps TRBD2 (6 bases). The CDR3 spans 15 residues. V lost 4 bases to trimming and J lost 10 bases, with 24 bases between them. CDR1 and CDR2 (germline): SQVTM, ANQGSEA. DNA for the CDR3: TGCAGCGTTGGGGCCTCTAGCGCCGTAGAGGGTGCGCAGTATTTT. The encoded protein is CSVGASSAVEGAQYF.